A selection of T cell receptor beta chains follows, all from one sample in a study of early T cells in non-severe SARS-CoV-2 infection. MiXCR, run by TCRdb on the 5' RACE reads, gives a single entry per CDR3 protein. The profile shows 50,000 to 55,000 distinct CDR3 sequences, 9.1% of them singletons. The sequencing input was whole blood. These receptors all come from an adult who was a healthcare worker with PCR-confirmed SARS-CoV-2 infection or an uninfected control (not recorded which). CDR3s include the opening cysteine and the closing phenylalanine or tryptophan. A D gene is named only where the DNA matches it firmly. Rows may omit the clone size; those that give it use once, few, many or a size class.

V	size	J	D	CDR3	DNA
TRBV27	few	TRBJ2-7	.	CASSSTGTYSYEQYF	TGTGCCAGCAGTTCGACCGGGACATATTCTTACGAGCAGTACTTC
TRBV20-1	few	TRBJ1-1	.	CSVGRTDMNTEAFF	TGCAGTGTTGGACGGACCGACATGAACACTGAAGCTTTCTTT
TRBV6-1	many	TRBJ1-5	TRBD1	CASSRDRGLSQPQHF	TGTGCCAGCAGCCGGGACAGGGGGCTTAGTCAGCCCCAGCATTTT
TRBV29-1	.	TRBJ2-1	TRBD1	CSVLETDRVVNEQFF	TGCAGCGTCCTGGAAACGGACAGGGTGGTCAATGAGCAGTTCTTC
TRBV6-6	many	TRBJ1-5	.	CASSLSVDRRNQPQHF	TGTGCCAGCAGCCTCTCCGTCGACAGACGCAATCAGCCCCAGCATTTT
TRBV20-1	few	TRBJ2-1	TRBD2	CSARVLAGVLEQFF	TGCAGTGCTAGAGTACTAGCGGGCGTTTTAGAGCAGTTCTTC
TRBV6-5	many	TRBJ2-1	.	CASSYRGAYNEQFF	TGTGCCAGCAGTTACAGGGGTGCTTACAATGAGCAGTTCTTC
TRBV2	many	TRBJ1-4	.	CASRVRGTNEKLFF	TGTGCCAGCAGGGTCAGGGGAACTAATGAAAAACTGTTTTTT
TRBV7-2	many	TRBJ1-2	.	CASSPGTAIEGYTF	TGTGCCAGCAGCCCTGGGACGGCTATCGAAGGCTACACCTTC
TRBV20-1	once	TRBJ2-3	.	CSARGRSWADTQYF	TGCAGTGCCAGAGGACGCTCCTGGGCAGATACGCAGTATTTT
TRBV18	.	TRBJ2-2	TRBD2	CASSPILGLAANTGELFF	TGTGCCAGCTCACCAATTCTGGGACTAGCGGCCAACACCGGGGAGCTGTTTTTT
TRBV2	few	TRBJ2-2	TRBD1	CASRGQANTGELFF	TGTGCCAGCAGAGGACAGGCGAACACCGGGGAGCTGTTTTTT
TRBV7-2	many	TRBJ2-7	.	CASSSRTSYEQYF	TGTGCCAGCAGCTCAAGGACCTCCTACGAGCAGTACTTC
TRBV11-3	many	TRBJ2-1	TRBD1	CASSSDRSSYNEQFF	TGTGCCAGCAGTTCGGACAGGAGCTCCTACAATGAGCAGTTCTTC
TRBV19	many	TRBJ1-2	TRBD1	CASRRTGRVDYGYTF	TGTGCCAGTAGAAGGACAGGACGAGTGGACTATGGCTACACCTTC
TRBV5-1	many	TRBJ2-7	TRBD2	CASSLQFGTRYYEQYF	TGCGCCAGCAGCTTGCAGTTTGGGACTAGGTACTACGAGCAGTACTTC
TRBV13	many	TRBJ2-1	TRBD2	CASSSAGGGRGSYNEQFF	TGTGCCAGCAGCTCCGCCGGGGGAGGGAGGGGATCCTACAATGAGCAGTTCTTC
TRBV21-1	many	TRBJ2-3	.	CASSNRLTDTQYF	TGTGCCAGCAGCAATAGGCTCACAGATACGCAGTATTTT
TRBV27	many	TRBJ2-4	TRBD2	CASRYSGGAKNIQYF	TGTGCCAGCAGATATAGCGGGGGAGCCAAAAACATTCAGTACTTC
TRBV5-4	many	TRBJ2-1	TRBD2	CASSFLAGEDNEQFF	TGTGCCAGCAGCTTCCTAGCGGGAGAGGACAATGAGCAGTTCTTC
TRBV6-6	many	TRBJ1-5	.	CASSYIDPDPMTQHF	TGTGCCAGCAGTTATATAGACCCCGACCCAATGACCCAGCATTTT
TRBV2	many	TRBJ2-2	.	CASLSGDTGELFF	TGTGCCAGCTTGTCAGGGGACACCGGGGAGCTGTTTTTT
TRBV7-6	.	TRBJ2-7	.	CASSLAGTESSYEQYF	TGTGCCAGCAGCTTAGCCGGGACTGAAAGCTCCTACGAGCAGTACTTC
TRBV7-2	few	TRBJ2-3	TRBD2	CASSLNGRDSTDTQYF	TGTGCCAGCAGCCTTAACGGGAGGGATAGCACAGATACGCAGTATTTT
TRBV7-3	many	TRBJ2-2	.	CASSLGLNTGELFF	TGTGCCAGCAGCCTGGGACTCAACACCGGGGAGCTGTTTTTT
TRBV11-2	many	TRBJ2-1	TRBD2	CASSLIGTSGGVDNEQFF	TGTGCCAGCAGCTTAATAGGGACTAGCGGGGGGGTGGACAATGAGCAGTTCTTC
TRBV6-6	many	TRBJ1-2	TRBD1	CASRTQGNYGYTF	TGTGCCAGCAGGACACAGGGGAACTATGGCTACACCTTC
TRBV20-1	many	TRBJ1-2	.	CSARGRDGYTF	TGCAGTGCTAGAGGTCGGGATGGCTACACCTTC
TRBV12-3/TRBV12-4	many	TRBJ2-2	.	CASSLRRGHTGELFF	TGTGCCAGCAGCCTCCGGCGGGGGCACACCGGGGAGCTGTTTTTT
TRBV18	many	TRBJ2-3	.	CASSPPDLYTDTQYF	TGTGCCAGCTCACCACCGGACCTCTACACAGATACGCAGTATTTT
TRBV10-2	.	TRBJ1-6	.	CASSDRGYNSPLHF	TGCGCCAGCAGTGACAGGGGCTATAATTCACCCCTCCACTTT
TRBV29-1	.	TRBJ1-2	.	CSVEEEDRLAYGYTF	TGCAGCGTTGAAGAGGAAGACAGGCTTGCCTATGGCTACACCTTC
TRBV10-3	many	TRBJ2-7	TRBD1	CAISKGGTGGEQYF	TGTGCCATCAGTAAAGGGGGGACAGGCGGCGAGCAGTACTTC
TRBV4-2	.	TRBJ2-1	.	CASSRDSGHNEQFF	TGTGCCAGCAGCCGGGACTCGGGACACAATGAGCAGTTCTTC
TRBV29-1	many	TRBJ1-1	.	CSVVLARENTEAFF	TGCAGCGTTGTTTTGGCCAGAGAGAACACTGAAGCTTTCTTT
TRBV4-2	.	TRBJ2-2	.	CTSSQDEPNTGELFF	TGTACCAGCAGCCAAGATGAGCCGAACACCGGGGAGCTGTTTTTT
TRBV6-5	.	TRBJ1-2	.	CASKPTGFYGYTF	TGTGCCAGCAAGCCAACGGGGTTCTATGGCTACACCTTC
TRBV18	few	TRBJ1-3	.	CASSPGHSSGNTIYF	TGTGCCAGCTCACCAGGACATAGCTCTGGAAACACCATATATTTT
TRBV28	.	TRBJ2-2	.	CASNQNTGELFF	TGTGCCAGCAACCAGAACACCGGGGAGCTGTTTTTT
TRBV7-2	.	TRBJ2-7	.	CASSLGSPDNTYEQYF	TGTGCCAGCAGCTTAGGATCTCCGGACAACACCTACGAGCAGTACTTC
TRBV7-2	few	TRBJ2-1	TRBD2	CASSSRLAVSEQFF	TGTGCCAGCAGCTCTAGACTAGCCGTTAGTGAGCAGTTCTTC